This T cell receptor beta chain was obtained from a study of OX40 agonist ivuxolimab in advanced cancers. Study findings and constraints: People who partly responded at 0.1-3.0 mg/kg had some of the least clonal expansion seen. Antigen targets of the expanded peripheral T cells went undetermined.

As concerns this clone: What it binds is not known.

Sequenced by immunoSEQ multiplex PCR; TCRdb stores in-frame clones only, minus some. The data hold roughly 70,000 clones, with 85% observed a single time. Germline CDR1 GTSNPN, CDR2 SVGIG (reference sequence). J was trimmed by 4 bases and V by 4 bases; bases with no gene match: 9. The CDR3 extends over 16 amino acids. The sample was CD4+ or CD8+ T cells sorted from blood, taken in a trial of the OX40 agonist ivuxolimab. The V call is TRBV30, the J call TRBJ1-3, with 11 nucleotides matching TRBD1. The receptor was isolated from an adult with an advanced solid tumor such as melanoma, head and neck, liver or kidney cancer. Written as DNA, the CDR3 is TGTGCCTGGATTAACCCCGGGACAGGGGGAGGAAACACCATATATTTT. It specifies CAWINPGTGGGNTIYF.